A single sample is the source of the 3 T cell receptor beta chains below, sequenced in a study of CD8+ T cells in alopecia areata. cDNA serving as the sequencing template came from extracted, reverse transcribed RNA. Sequencing was performed with immunoSEQ multiplex PCR; in TCRdb, only in-frame clones are kept and a portion is missing. The sample has about 120,000 clones; around 49% are singletons. The material sequenced was CD8+ T cells sorted from blood, taken at week 0. These receptors were obtained from a human donor with alopecia areata.

Concerning this clone itself: At the DNA level, this CDR3 is encoded by other sequences in the same sample as well. The chain employs TRBV27 and TRBJ2-5; D call uncertain. The ends were cut back, 7 bases at V and 4 bases at J, with 7 bases in the middle. This CDR3 is built from 11 residues. Germline values: CDR1 MNHEY, CDR2 SMNVEV (reference sequence). CDR3 region: CASTLGETQYF. Written as DNA, the CDR3 is TGTGCCAGCACCCTTGGAGAGACCCAGTACTTC.

The chain uses TRBV2 and TRBJ1-1, with a possible D match to TRBD1 (5 bases). The CDR3 sequence is 13 residues long. Germline CDR1 reads SNHLY; CDR2 reads FYNNEI. V was trimmed by 1 base and J by 5 bases, leaving 8 bases between them. CDR3 sequence (DNA): TGTGCCAGCAGTGAAGAGGGGTGGACTGAAGCTTTCTTT. Translating gives CASSEEGWTEAFF.

The chain employs TRBV30 and TRBJ2-7; a weak D match, TRBD2 (6 bases). CDR3 size: 14 residues. Germline CDR1 and CDR2: GTSNPN and SVGIG (reference sequence). The V end was cut by 0 bases, the J end by 3 bases, with 12 bases between. The CDR3: CAWSVASDGYEQYF. DNA for the CDR3: TGTGCCTGGAGTGTAGCTAGCGATGGCTACGAGCAGTACTTC.